The entry that follows covers one T cell receptor (beta chain) sequence. The data are from a study of blood T cell repertoires in COVID-19. About the study: The analysed material was cDNA or gDNA that came from T cells, B-cell-depleted T cells, or PBMCs.

Germline-derived CDR1 and CDR2 are MGHRA and YSYEKL. V lost 4 bases and J lost 2; bases outside the gene matches: 10. The CDR3 spans 16 residues. Assay used: immunoSEQ multiplex PCR; TCRdb lists only in-frame clones, some missing. The sample yields roughly 250,000 clones, roughly 90% seen once. The TCR comes from a man aged 55 to 69 who had recovered from COVID-19. This chain joins TRBV4-1 and TRBJ2-7, with 8 nucleotides matching TRBD1. Sequenced sample: peripheral blood. The CDR3 reads CASSPTRQGFTYEQYF. CDR3 DNA sequence: TGCGCCAGCAGCCCGACCCGACAGGGGTTCACCTACGAGCAGTACTTC.